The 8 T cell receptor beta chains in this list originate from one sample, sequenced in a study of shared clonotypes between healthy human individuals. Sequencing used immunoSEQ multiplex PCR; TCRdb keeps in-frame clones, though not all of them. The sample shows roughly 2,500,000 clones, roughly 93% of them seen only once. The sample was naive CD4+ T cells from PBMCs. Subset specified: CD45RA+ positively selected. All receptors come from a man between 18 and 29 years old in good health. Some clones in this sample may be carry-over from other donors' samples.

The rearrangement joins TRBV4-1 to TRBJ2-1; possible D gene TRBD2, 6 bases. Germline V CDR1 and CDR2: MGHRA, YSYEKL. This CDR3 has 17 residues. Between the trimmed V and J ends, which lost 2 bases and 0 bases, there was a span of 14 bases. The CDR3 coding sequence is TGCGCCAGCAGCCAAACCCGGAGCGGGCACTCCTACAATGAGCAGTTCTTC. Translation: CASSQTRSGHSYNEQFF.

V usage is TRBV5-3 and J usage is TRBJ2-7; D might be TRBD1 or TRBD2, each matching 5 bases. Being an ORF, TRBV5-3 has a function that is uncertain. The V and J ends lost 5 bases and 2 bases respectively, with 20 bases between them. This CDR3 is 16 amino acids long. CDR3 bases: TGTGCCAGAAGGCAAAGAGGACCGGGACCCACCTACGAGCAGTACTTC. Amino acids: CARRQRGPGPTYEQYF.

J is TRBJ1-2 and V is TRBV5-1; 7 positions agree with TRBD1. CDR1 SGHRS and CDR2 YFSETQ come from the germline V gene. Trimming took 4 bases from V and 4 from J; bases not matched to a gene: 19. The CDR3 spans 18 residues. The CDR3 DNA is TGCGCCAGCAGCCCACTCCCCCTTGGACAGGCTGGGAGCTATGGCTACACCTTC. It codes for CASSPLPLGQAGSYGYTF.

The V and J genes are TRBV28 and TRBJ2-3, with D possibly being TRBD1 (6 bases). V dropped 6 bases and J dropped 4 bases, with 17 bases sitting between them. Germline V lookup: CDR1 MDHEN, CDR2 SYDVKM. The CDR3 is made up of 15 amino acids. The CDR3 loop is CASRTRTARADTQYF. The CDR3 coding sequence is TGTGCCAGCAGAACTCGGACAGCACGTGCAGATACGCAGTATTTT. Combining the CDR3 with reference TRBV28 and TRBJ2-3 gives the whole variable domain DVKVTQSSRYLVKRTGEKVFLECVQDMDHENMFWYRQDPGLGLRLIYFSYDVKMKEKGDIPEGYSVSREKKERFSLILESASTNQTSMYLCASRTRTARADTQYFGPGTRLTVL.

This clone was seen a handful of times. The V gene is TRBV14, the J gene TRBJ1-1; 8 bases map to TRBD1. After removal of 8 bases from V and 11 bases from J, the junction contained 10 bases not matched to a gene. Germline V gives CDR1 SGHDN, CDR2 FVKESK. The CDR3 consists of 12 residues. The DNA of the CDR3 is TGTGCCAGCGGGTTGGACAGGGCGAGGGCTTTCTTT. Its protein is CASGLDRARAFF.

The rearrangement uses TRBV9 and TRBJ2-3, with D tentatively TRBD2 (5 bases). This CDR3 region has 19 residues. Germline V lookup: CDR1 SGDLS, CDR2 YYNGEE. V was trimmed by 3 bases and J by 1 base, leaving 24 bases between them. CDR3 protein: CASSARVSARAVGTDTQYF. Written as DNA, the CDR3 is TGTGCCAGCAGCGCGAGGGTCAGTGCCCGGGCGGTAGGCACAGATACGCAGTATTTT.

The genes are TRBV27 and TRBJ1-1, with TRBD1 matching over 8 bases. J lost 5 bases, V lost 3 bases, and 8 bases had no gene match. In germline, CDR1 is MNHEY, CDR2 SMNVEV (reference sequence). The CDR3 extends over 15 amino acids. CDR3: CASSFFRGLGTEAFF. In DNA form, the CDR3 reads TGTGCCAGCAGTTTCTTCAGGGGGCTTGGAACTGAAGCTTTCTTT.

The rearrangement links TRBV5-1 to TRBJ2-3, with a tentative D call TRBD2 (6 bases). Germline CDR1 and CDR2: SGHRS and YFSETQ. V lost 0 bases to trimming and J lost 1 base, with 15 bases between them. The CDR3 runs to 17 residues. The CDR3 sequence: CASSLGFGDLGTDTQYF. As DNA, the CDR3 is TGCGCCAGCAGCTTGGGTTTCGGGGACTTAGGCACAGATACGCAGTATTTT. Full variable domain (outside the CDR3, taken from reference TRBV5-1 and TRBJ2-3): KAGVTQTPRYLIKTRGQQVTLSCSPISGHRSVSWYQQTPGQGLQFLFEYFSETQRNKGNFPGRFSGRQFSNSRSEMNVSTLELGDSALYLCASSLGFGDLGTDTQYFGPGTRLTVL.